The 23 T cell receptor beta chains below come from one sample, sequenced in a study of PD-1 blockade in classical Hodgkin lymphoma. TCRdb keeps only in-frame clones here, not all; method: immunoSEQ multiplex PCR. The sample has about 13,000 clones; approximately 87% are singletons. Every patient relapsed after autologous stem cell transplantation, and brentuximab vedotin exposure varied. Magnetic negative selection of thawed PBMCs was the method by which CD4+ T cells were purified. The sample was CD4+ T cells from blood, taken at baseline. The receptors stem from a human donor with classical Hodgkin lymphoma.

CDR3 region: CASRPGQSTYEQYF. The DNA of the CDR3 is TGTGCCAGCAGGCCGGGACAGTCCACCTACGAGCAGTACTTC. This chain uses TRBV28 with TRBJ2-7; 7 bases are shared with TRBD1. Germline trimming cut 6 bases from V and 2 bases from J; bases unmatched to any gene: 7. CDR3 size: 14 residues. Germline V gives CDR1 MDHEN, CDR2 SYDVKM.

The rearrangement links TRBV7-9 to TRBJ2-7; the match to TRBD2 covers 10 bases. V was clipped by 5 bases and J by 1 base; unmatched bases: 5. The CDR3 sequence is 15 residues long. CDR1 and CDR2 from the germline V gene are SEHNR and FQNEAQ (reference sequence). CDR3 sequence: CASSPPTSGSYEQYF. The CDR3 DNA follows: TGTGCCAGCAGCCCCCCGACTAGCGGGTCCTACGAGCAGTACTTC.

The CDR3 DNA follows: TGCGCCAGCAATTGGACAGGGAAAAGCAATCAGCCCCAGCATTTT. This codes for CASNWTGKSNQPQHF. This chain joins TRBV10-1 and TRBJ1-5, with 8 bases that match TRBD1. Germline values: CDR1 WNHNN, CDR2 SYGVQD (reference sequence). This CDR3 spans 15 amino acids. With 7 bases clipped from V and 1 base from J, the junction kept 6 bases outside the gene matches.

The chain recombines TRBV28 with TRBJ2-7; 7 bases fit TRBD1. The CDR3 is made up of 15 amino acids. J gave up 3 bases and V 7 bases, and 12 bases lay outside the gene matches. CDR1 is MDHEN, CDR2 SYDVKM, per germline. DNA of the CDR3: TGTGCCAGCAAGCCCGCGACAGGGTTTAACTACGAGCAGTACTTC. It specifies CASKPATGFNYEQYF.

The chain is built from TRBV28 and TRBJ2-7, with TRBD2 matching 10 bases. Germline V lookup: CDR1 MDHEN, CDR2 SYDVKM. This CDR3 contains 16 residues. Trimming took 3 bases from V and 5 from J; bases not matched to a gene: 10. The DNA for the CDR3 is TGTGCCAGCAGTTTGAGAGTACTAGCGGGGTACCACGAGCAGTACTTC. It codes for CASSLRVLAGYHEQYF.

The CDR3 protein is CSVDGRATDEQFF. For the CDR3, the DNA is TGCAGCGTTGACGGGAGGGCCACGGATGAGCAGTTCTTC. The rearrangement joins TRBV29-1 to TRBJ2-1, with 8 bases that match TRBD2. V was pared by 3 bases and J by 8 bases, with 6 bases of the junction left unmatched. Germline CDR1 and CDR2: SQVTM and ANQGSEA. This CDR3 contains 13 residues.

This clone has just one count. V and J are TRBV6-1 and TRBJ2-3, with TRBD2 matching over 7 bases. V was clipped by 0 bases and J by 2 bases; unmatched bases: 5. The CDR3 runs to 16 residues. Germline V gene lookup returns CDR1 MNHNS and CDR2 SASEGT. CDR3 coding DNA: TGTGCCAGCAGTGAAGCGCTTCTAGCGGTCACAGATACGCAGTATTTT. Its translation: CASSEALLAVTDTQYF.

This chain joins TRBV19 and TRBJ1-2, with no clear D. Germline CDR1 is LNHDA and CDR2 is SQIVND (reference sequence). Between the trimmed V and J ends, which lost 5 bases and 4 bases, there was a span of 20 bases. CDR3 size: 16 residues. CDR3 loop: CASSVSFQVMGYGYTF. In nucleotides, the CDR3 is TGTGCCAGTAGTGTTTCCTTCCAGGTGATGGGCTATGGCTACACCTTC.

This clone turned up a few times. The CDR3 region has the DNA TGTGCCAGCAGCCAAGATCGGAGTCACAATGAGCAGTTCTTC. Its protein product is CASSQDRSHNEQFF. The chain is built from TRBV4-2 and TRBJ2-1; D gene uncertain. The CDR3 extends over 14 amino acids. Germline-derived CDR1 and CDR2 are LGHNA and YNFKEQ. V was clipped by 0 bases and J by 5 bases, with 8 bases between them.

This rearrangement joins TRBV15 to TRBJ2-7; unclear D gene. Trimming pared 1 base from V and 4 bases from J, leaving 17 bases between. This CDR3 has 16 residues. The germline V gene encodes CDR1 LNHNV and CDR2 YYDKDF (reference sequence). The CDR3 DNA sequence: TGTGCCACCAGCAGAGGTCAAAGCAGAGATAGGTACGAGCAGTACTTC. Its translation is CATSRGQSRDRYEQYF.

The chain couples TRBV23-1 to TRBJ2-7, with D perhaps being TRBD1 or TRBD2 (5 bases each). TRBV23-1 falls under the ORF class, with uncertain function. The CDR3 is 13 residues long. Between the trimmed V and J ends, which lost 2 bases and 1 base, there was a span of 6 bases. The CDR3 DNA is TGCGCCAGCAGTCAAGGGGGTTCCTACGAGCAGTACTTC. It translates to CASSQGGSYEQYF.

This clone was picked up one time. J is TRBJ1-2 and V is TRBV5-6; 10 positions agree with TRBD1. Germline V lookup: CDR1 SGHDT, CDR2 YYEEEE. With 2 bases clipped from V and 2 bases from J, the junction kept 6 bases outside the gene matches. The CDR3 spans 16 residues. CDR3 loop: CASSLVPGQGNYGYTF. CDR3 bases: TGTGCCAGCAGCTTAGTCCCGGGACAGGGGAACTATGGCTACACCTTC.

The chain is built from TRBV6-5 and TRBJ2-7; 13 nucleotides agree with TRBD2. The CDR3 runs to 15 residues. With V trimmed by 5 bases and J by 7 bases, 8 bases remained unmatched. Germline V gives CDR1 MNHEY, CDR2 SVGAGI. The CDR3 sequence: CASSTTSGRAREQYF. DNA for the CDR3: TGTGCCAGCAGTACCACTAGCGGGAGGGCGAGGGAGCAGTACTTC.

This clone was recorded once. This chain connects TRBV27 to TRBJ1-1; no firm D call. The germline V and J ends were trimmed by 4 bases and 2 bases, with 14 bases remaining between them. Germline V gives CDR1 MNHEY, CDR2 SMNVEV (reference sequence). This CDR3 contains 15 residues. The CDR3 region has the DNA TGTGCCAGCAGTTACTCAAACAAAGTAAACACTGAAGCTTTCTTT. Translating gives CASSYSNKVNTEAFF.

The rearrangement links TRBV5-1 to TRBJ2-5; D remains unclear. Germline V gene lookup returns CDR1 SGHRS and CDR2 YFSETQ. This CDR3 is built from 14 residues. Trimming shortened V by 0 bases and J by 4 bases, and 10 bases separated the two germline ends. The CDR3: CASSLAQAVETQYF. The CDR3 bases are TGCGCCAGCAGCTTGGCCCAGGCAGTAGAGACCCAGTACTTC.

J is TRBJ1-2 and V is TRBV5-4; D ambiguous. V dropped 0 bases and J dropped 4 bases, with 7 bases sitting between them. From germline, CDR1 is SGHNT and CDR2 YYREEE (reference sequence). This CDR3 spans 13 amino acids. Here the CDR3 DNA reads TGTGCCAGCAGCTTGGGAGTCCCCTATGGCTACACCTTC. Encoded protein: CASSLGVPYGYTF.

J is TRBJ2-7 and V is TRBV30; D perhaps matches TRBD1 (6 bases). The CDR3 is made up of 14 amino acids. Per the germline V gene, CDR1 is GTSNPN and CDR2 is SVGIG (reference sequence). Trimming stripped 0 bases from V and 4 bases from J, with 13 bases between. CDR3 in DNA: TGTGCCTGGAGTGTACAGGGATCCCCATACGAGCAGTACTTC. Its protein is CAWSVQGSPYEQYF. The variable domain in full, with the rest retrieved from reference TRBV30 and TRBJ2-7, is SQTIHQWPATLVQPVGSPLSLECTVEGTSNPNLYWYRQAAGRGLQLLFYSVGIGQISSEVPQNLSASRPQDRQFILSSKKLLLSDSGFYLCAWSVQGSPYEQYFGPGTRLTVT.

This chain links TRBV5-1 with TRBJ2-5, with 7 bases fitting TRBD1. The ends lost 4 bases at V and 1 base at J; junction bases unmatched: 4. Germline V lookup: CDR1 SGHRS, CDR2 YFSETQ. The CDR3 has 14 amino acids. DNA for the CDR3: TGCGCCAGCAGCAACGACAGGGCCCAAGAGACCCAGTACTTC. Its protein product is CASSNDRAQETQYF.

V gene TRBV11-2 combines with J gene TRBJ2-5; TRBD1 aligns across 8 bases. The CDR3 runs 14 residues. Looked up from germline, CDR1 is SGHAT and CDR2 is FQNNGV. Losses at the gene ends were 5 bases for V and 5 bases for J; bases not matched to a gene: 7. This chain's CDR3 is CASSLQGAGETQYF. The CDR3 nucleotides read TGTGCCAGCAGCCTCCAGGGGGCTGGCGAGACCCAGTACTTC.

J is TRBJ2-7 and V is TRBV11-2; possibly TRBD2 for D (6 bases). Germline assignment: CDR1 SGHAT and CDR2 FQNNGV. Between the trimmed V and J ends, which lost 6 bases and 7 bases, there was a span of 25 bases. CDR3 size: 16 residues. The CDR3 reads CASSGGSSGLGREQYF. DNA for the CDR3: TGTGCCAGCAGTGGGGGGAGTAGCGGCCTGGGGAGGGAGCAGTACTTC. Full variable domain (rest looked up from reference TRBV11-2 and TRBJ2-7): EAGVAQSPRYKIIEKRQSVAFWCNPISGHATLYWYQQILGQGPKLLIQFQNNGVVDDSQLPKDRFSAERLKGVDSTLKIQPAKLEDSAVYLCASSGGSSGLGREQYFGPGTRLTVT.

The chain couples TRBV11-2 to TRBJ2-7, with 7 bases lining up with TRBD2. CDR3 length equals 15 residues. Germline V gene sequence: CDR1 SGHAT, CDR2 FQNNGV. Unmatched junction bases numbered 9, after V lost 4 bases and J lost 3 bases. DNA of the CDR3: TGTGCCAGCAGCTCGGGGGGAGGAGACGGCTACGAGCAGTACTTC. This sequence encodes CASSSGGGDGYEQYF.

This chain uses TRBV5-1 with TRBJ2-1; D not certain. V was cut by 5 bases and J by 0 bases, with 12 bases left in between. This CDR3 contains 15 residues. Germline V gives CDR1 SGHRS, CDR2 YFSETQ. In DNA, the CDR3 is TGCGCCAGCAGTTCAAGCCTGGGCTCCTACAATGAGCAGTTCTTC. Its protein product is CASSSSLGSYNEQFF.

The chain links TRBV28 to TRBJ2-2, with D perhaps TRBD1 (5 bases). The CDR3 runs 12 residues. In germline, CDR1 is MDHEN, CDR2 SYDVKM. Deletions cut 6 bases from V and 6 bases from J, with 8 bases between. The CDR3 nucleotides are TGTGCCAGCAGAACGACAGCCGGGGAGCTGTTTTTT. Its translation is CASRTTAGELFF.